These 28 T cell receptor beta chains were all obtained from the same sample, sequenced in a study of molecular identifiers for immune sequencing clone quantification. TCRdb ran MiXCR on the PCR reads and lists one entry per CDR3 protein. The sample lists about 97,000 distinct CDR3 sequences; around 24% were seen once. Material: naive CD8+ T cells from blood, with Jurkat cell RNA spiked in. Subset in this sample: FACS-sorted CD8+CD4-CCR7+CD45RA+ naive T cells. These receptors were taken from a human donor in good health. Some libraries in this study had Jurkat cell RNA spiked in.

In the case of this clonotype: This may be a read error, as it is one base from a much larger clone. This chain joins TRBV9 and TRBJ2-7, with 11 bases lining up with TRBD1. Germline CDR1 reads SGDLS; CDR2 reads YYNGEE. The V and J ends lost 4 bases and 9 bases, in that order; junction bases with no gene match: 12. The CDR3 loop spans 15 amino acids. The CDR3 reads CASSPSGQGVYGQYF. The CDR3 DNA is TGTGCCAGCAGCCCATCGGGACAGGGGGTCTATGGGCAGTACTTC.

This clonotype was recorded at least ten times. The rearrangement links TRBV6-5 to TRBJ2-7; possibly TRBD1 for D (6 bases). In germline, CDR1 is MNHEY, CDR2 SVGAGI. The CDR3 consists of 15 residues. Trimming took off 4 bases at V and 2 bases at J, with 15 bases between the two ends. The CDR3 loop reads CASSSFRGSAYEQYF. Here the CDR3 DNA reads TGTGCCAGCAGTTCTTTCAGGGGCTCTGCCTACGAGCAGTACTTC.

The chain employs TRBV5-4 and TRBJ1-6; 7 bases are a match to TRBD1. The CDR3 totals 17 residues. Germline CDR1 SGHNT, CDR2 YYREEE (reference sequence). After removal of 1 base from V and 3 bases from J, the junction contained 7 bases not matched to a gene. CDR3: CASSLKQGFIYNSPLHF. The CDR3 nucleotides are TGTGCCAGCAGCTTGAAACAGGGGTTTATCTATAATTCACCCCTCCACTTT.

J is TRBJ2-1 and V is TRBV14; 11 nucleotides agree with TRBD2. Germline V gene data show CDR1 as SGHDN and CDR2 as FVKESK. The length of the CDR3 is 17 residues. With V trimmed by 0 bases and J by 6 bases, 7 bases remained unmatched. The CDR3 loop is CASSQESRLAGLNEQFF. In DNA form, the CDR3 reads TGTGCCAGCAGCCAAGAAAGTAGACTAGCGGGGCTCAATGAGCAGTTCTTC. The whole variable domain, remainder taken from reference TRBV14 and TRBJ2-1, is EAGVTQFPSHSVIEKGQTVTLRCDPISGHDNLYWYRRVMGKEIKFLLHFVKESKQDESGMPNNRFLAERTGGTYSTLKVQPAELEDSGVYFCASSQESRLAGLNEQFFGPGTRLTVL.

There are many counts of this clonotype. The junction departs from the called germline gene at one end, perhaps through a read error. J is TRBJ2-7 and V is TRBV5-8; unclear D gene. The germline V gene encodes CDR1 SGHTS and CDR2 YDEGEE. CDR3 size: 9 residues. CDR3 sequence reads: CASSLYGNF. Written as DNA, the CDR3 is TGTGCCAGCAGCTTGTATGGTAACTTC.

On this clonotype: One end of the junction varies from germline; a read error may be responsible. V is TRBV6-5 and J is TRBJ1-1; tentatively, D is TRBD1 (5 bases). CDR3 length: 12 residues. Per the germline V gene, CDR1 is MNHEY and CDR2 is SVGAGI. The CDR3 sequence is CPSSLGGDEAFF. Written as DNA, the CDR3 is TGTCCCAGCAGCCTTGGGGGTGATGAAGCTTTCTTT.

There are many counts of this clonotype. V and J are TRBV6-5 and TRBJ2-3, with unresolved D. Trimming removed 0 bases at V and 6 bases at J, with 10 bases between. The CDR3 consists of 14 residues. Germline V gene data show CDR1 as MNHEY and CDR2 as SVGAGI. The CDR3 sequence is CASSYSSSWDTQYF. The CDR3 DNA reads as TGTGCCAGCAGTTACTCGTCTAGTTGGGATACGCAGTATTTT.

In this sample, this clonotype turned up many times. The chain recombines TRBV10-3 with TRBJ2-5, with D perhaps TRBD1 or TRBD2 (5 bases each). With 11 bases removed from V and 5 bases from J, the gap between germline ends came to 24 bases. The CDR3 is made up of 15 amino acids. Germline assignment: CDR1 ENHRY and CDR2 SYGVKD. The CDR3 sequence: CAAKSLNGAEETQYF. In nucleotides, the CDR3 is TGTGCCGCAAAATCTCTCAACGGGGCGGAGGAGACCCAGTACTTC.

Only one count was recorded for this clonotype. The genes are TRBV11-2 and TRBJ2-3; 10 bases are a match to TRBD2. The CDR3 covers 16 residues. V lost 5 bases, J lost 2 bases, and 7 bases stayed unmatched. CDR1 and CDR2 (germline): SGHAT, FQNNGV. The CDR3 loop is CASSLLAGELTDTQYF. DNA for the CDR3: TGTGCCAGCAGCCTTCTAGCGGGAGAGCTCACAGATACGCAGTATTTT.

The J gene is TRBJ1-6, the V gene TRBV3-1; D unresolved. Between the trimmed V and J ends, which lost 0 bases and 7 bases, there was a span of 10 bases. The germline V gene encodes CDR1 LGHDT and CDR2 YNNKEL (reference sequence). The CDR3 is 15 amino acids. CDR3 loop: CASSQESGGNSPLHF. CDR3 nucleotides: TGTGCCAGCAGCCAAGAGTCGGGCGGCAATTCACCCCTCCACTTT.

This clonotype was counted ten times or more. The chain combines TRBV30 with TRBJ2-7; no definite D call. Trimming removed 1 base from V and 7 bases from J, with 11 bases in between. CDR3 length equals 12 residues. Germline lookup yields CDR1 GTSNPN and CDR2 SVGIG (reference sequence). The CDR3 DNA reads as TGTGCCTGGAGTGGACGGGCGGCGGAGCAGTACTTC. Protein: CAWSGRAAEQYF.

This clonotype was observed many times. The CDR3 DNA reads as TGTGCCAGCAGCTTGAAATTAGGGACAGGGTATATCGGGGAGCTGTTTTTT. Protein: CASSLKLGTGYIGELFF. V gene TRBV5-4 combines with J gene TRBJ2-2; 9 nucleotides match TRBD1. Germline loops: CDR1 SGHNT, CDR2 YYREEE (reference sequence). After removal of 1 base from V and 7 bases from J, the junction contained 11 bases not matched to a gene. The CDR3 contains 17 residues.

This clonotype has a single count. This may stem from a read error, because a much larger clone lies one nucleotide away. The CDR3 nucleotides are TGTGCCAGCAGCCAATCGAGGGAGTTCACTGAAGCTTTCTTT. It yields the protein CASSQSREFTEAFF. The chain joins TRBV3-1 to TRBJ1-1, with unresolved D. The germline gives CDR1 LGHDT, CDR2 YNNKEL (reference sequence). This CDR3 has 14 amino acids. Trimming removed 2 bases at V and 4 bases at J, with 11 bases between.

This clonotype was seen only a few times. This chain links TRBV19 with TRBJ2-7; weak D call: TRBD2 (6 bases). Trimming took 4 bases from V and 5 from J, leaving 18 bases between them. The CDR3 contains 15 residues. CDR1 is LNHDA, CDR2 SQIVND, per germline (reference sequence). CDR3 nucleotides: TGTGCCAGTAGTACCTCTTTCGGAGGGAGGAACGAGCAGTACTTC. Translated: CASSTSFGGRNEQYF.

This clonotype has ten or more counts. V usage is TRBV5-1 and J usage is TRBJ2-2, with D unresolved. V lost 5 bases to trimming and J lost 5 bases, with 7 bases between them. The CDR3 is 12 amino acids. Germline CDR1 is SGHRS and CDR2 is YFSETQ. CDR3 DNA: TGCGCCAGCAGGCTTGGGACCGGGGAGCTGTTTTTT. Amino acids: CASRLGTGELFF.

This chain joins TRBV5-1 and TRBJ2-2; 8 nucleotides line up with TRBD2. With 1 base clipped from V and 4 bases from J, the junction kept 9 bases outside the gene matches. The CDR3 extends over 17 amino acids. CDR1 is SGHRS, CDR2 YFSETQ, per germline. CDR3 bases: TGCGCCAGCAGCTTGCCTCGGGGGGGCGTTGCCACCGGGGAGCTGTTTTTT. Translating gives CASSLPRGGVATGELFF.

This clonotype was detected many times. The chain is built from TRBV7-8 and TRBJ1-6, with D perhaps matching TRBD1 (5 bases). Germline V gene data show CDR1 as SGHVS and CDR2 as FQNEAQ. V lost 2 bases and J 7 bases, leaving 21 bases between the germline ends. This CDR3 is built from 18 residues. The CDR3 DNA is TGTGCCAGCAGCTTATATTGGGGAGGGGAGAGTAGGAATTCACCCCTCCACTTT. Protein: CASSLYWGGESRNSPLHF.

Turning to this clonotype: A read error is likely, as this CDR3 ends without the conserved phenylalanine or tryptophan. This chain uses TRBV9 with TRBJ2-1; 12 bases match TRBD2. The germline gives CDR1 SGDLS, CDR2 YYNGEE. This CDR3 contains 16 residues. Unmatched junction bases numbered 8, after V lost 3 bases and J lost 7 bases. CDR3 nucleotides: TGTGCCAGCAGCGGACAGACTAGCGGGAGTTTGAATGAGCAGTTCTCC. It translates to CASSGQTSGSLNEQFS.

This clonotype appeared many times. The rearrangement links TRBV9 to TRBJ2-7; maybe TRBD2 (6 bases). V was shortened by 7 bases and J by 0 bases, with 11 bases between the two germline ends. CDR1 SGDLS and CDR2 YYNGEE come from the germline V gene. The CDR3 extends over 13 amino acids. CDR3 loop: CASSEGDSYEQYF. CDR3 coding DNA: TGTGCCAGCTCGGAGGGAGACTCCTACGAGCAGTACTTC.

This clonotype was counted only a few times. This chain links TRBV2 with TRBJ2-1, with D perhaps TRBD1 or TRBD2 (6 bases each). Deletions cut 7 bases from V and 0 bases from J, with 10 bases between. This CDR3 contains 14 residues. The germline V gene encodes CDR1 SNHLY and CDR2 FYNNEI. The CDR3 reads CASMGGYSYNEQFF. DNA for the CDR3: TGTGCCAGCATGGGGGGCTACTCCTACAATGAGCAGTTCTTC.

This clonotype was seen ten or more times. The V gene is TRBV20-1, the J gene TRBJ2-3; TRBD2 matches 7 bases. CDR1 DFQATT and CDR2 SNEGSKA come from the germline V gene (reference sequence). Germline trimming cut 2 bases from V and 6 bases from J; bases unmatched to any gene: 2. The CDR3 spans 12 residues. The CDR3 sequence is CSARLLADTQYF. CDR3 DNA: TGCAGTGCTAGACTACTAGCGGATACGCAGTATTTT.

This clonotype was counted many times. The rearrangement uses TRBV20-1 and TRBJ2-7; TRBD2 might be the D (6 bases). Germline values: CDR1 DFQATT, CDR2 SNEGSKA (reference sequence). Trimming took off 7 bases at V and 0 bases at J, with 13 bases between the two ends. The CDR3 has 13 residues. The CDR3 nucleotides read TGCAGTGGGGGACGGGAGAACTCCTACGAGCAGTACTTC. This codes for CSGGRENSYEQYF.

This clonotype was seen ten or more times. The chain uses TRBV30 and TRBJ2-3; D gene unclear. The CDR3 is 13 amino acids. The ends were cut back, 3 bases at V and 0 bases at J, with 7 bases in the middle. The germline V gene encodes CDR1 GTSNPN and CDR2 SVGIG (reference sequence). The CDR3 is CAWSPTSTDTQYF. For the CDR3, the DNA is TGTGCCTGGAGCCCCACAAGCACAGATACGCAGTATTTT. Complete variable domain (other parts from reference TRBV30 and TRBJ2-3): SQTIHQWPATLVQPVGSPLSLECTVEGTSNPNLYWYRQAAGRGLQLLFYSVGIGQISSEVPQNLSASRPQDRQFILSSKKLLLSDSGFYLCAWSPTSTDTQYFGPGTRLTVL.

This clonotype has more than one count but fewer than ten. The chain has TRBV9 and TRBJ2-3; TRBD2 agrees at 7 bases. V lost 4 bases and J lost 4; bases outside the gene matches: 9. The germline gives CDR1 SGDLS, CDR2 YYNGEE. The CDR3 sequence is 15 residues long. CDR3 loop: CASSFTSVKPDTQYF. The CDR3 nucleotides are TGTGCCAGCAGCTTCACTAGCGTGAAACCAGATACGCAGTATTTT.

This clonotype was observed at least ten times. The gene calls are TRBV6-5 and TRBJ1-4, with a weak D call TRBD1 (5 bases). CDR3 size: 15 residues. Germline V CDR1 and CDR2: MNHEY, SVGAGI. V lost 8 bases and J lost 0, with 13 bases in between. The CDR3 spells CASGTDFSTNEKLFF. CDR3 sequence (DNA): TGTGCCAGCGGGACGGACTTCTCAACTAATGAAAAACTGTTTTTT.

The sample holds many counts of this clonotype. J is TRBJ2-3 and V is TRBV5-1; TRBD2 matches at 7 bases. CDR3 size: 15 residues. V lost 5 bases to trimming and J lost 2 bases; unmatched junction nucleotides: 8. The germline V gene encodes CDR1 SGHRS and CDR2 YFSETQ. The CDR3 DNA is TGCGCCAGCAGGAACCGGGACTACCCCACAGATACGCAGTATTTT. Protein: CASRNRDYPTDTQYF. The full variable domain, in which reference TRBV5-1 and TRBJ2-3 provide the parts outside the CDR3, is KAGVTQTPRYLIKTRGQQVTLSCSPISGHRSVSWYQQTPGQGLQFLFEYFSETQRNKGNFPGRFSGRQFSNSRSEMNVSTLELGDSALYLCASRNRDYPTDTQYFGPGTRLTVL.

The chain couples TRBV6-2 or TRBV6-3 to TRBJ2-1, with 13 bases fitting TRBD2. The J segment lost 2 bases and the V segment lost 7 bases, leaving 5 bases of the junction unmatched. CDR1 and CDR2 from the germline V gene are MNHEY and SVGEGT. The CDR3 totals 16 residues. The CDR3, as DNA: TGTGCCAGCAATTCAACTAGCGGGGGGGCCTACAATGAGCAGTTCTTC. Translating it yields CASNSTSGGAYNEQFF.

In its sample, this clonotype was seen a few times. One end of the junction is discordant with germline, which a read error may explain. The CDR3 DNA reads as TGTGCCTGCAGTTACTTCCCAGGCGCTAATTATGGCTACACCTTC. Protein sequence: CACSYFPGANYGYTF. This chain links TRBV6-2 or TRBV6-3 with TRBJ1-2; no reliable D call. Germline V gene data show CDR1 as MNHEY and CDR2 as SVGEGT. This CDR3 comprises 15 residues.